This T cell receptor (beta chain) originates from a study of cytomegalovirus exposure and HLA in healthy donors. About the research overall: Assignment to the Caucasian-associated ancestry cluster applied to more than 75% of the roughly 410 genotyped donors. Overall study findings and caveats: The authors later linked a missense DCLRE1C variant to TCR beta V- and J-gene trimming. Solely CMV serostatus was available to characterize immune exposure.

This CDR3 region has 15 residues. PCR amplification relied on 60 Vbeta primers (plus 13 Jbeta primers). Sequenced by immunoSEQ multiplex PCR; TCRdb stores in-frame clones only, minus some. The table has about 140,000 clones, around 73% seen once; the top ten hold 1% to 1.5%. A note on this clone: Its specificity is not known.

This TCR came from a woman in her 40s in good health and CMV-seronegative. This chain links TRBV21-1 with TRBJ2-7; whether TRBD2, the table's D call, matches the DNA was not checked. TRBV21-1 is recorded as a pseudogene. Sequencing was carried out using PBMCs. The CDR3 bases are TGTGCCAGCAGCCTTTCTTGTTGTGGGAGGAACGAGCAGTACGTC. Translating it yields CASSLSCCGRNEQYV.